These T cell receptor beta chains were read from a single sample in a study of graft-versus-host responses after intestinal transplantation. Their cognate antigens are unknown. Generated by immunoSEQ multiplex PCR, the TCRdb table keeps only in-frame clones and is missing some. Here the sample spans about 90,000 clones, approximately 92% being singletons. This specimen was unstimulated CD4+ T cells sorted from spleen or lymph node cells, taken before intestinal transplant. The receptors stem from a human donor who received an intestinal transplant. Both conserved end residues are part of each CDR3. The D gene is left open where the match is weak. Size is stated for part of the rows, as once, few or many counts, or as a class when the clone is expanded.

d_gene: NA; j_gene: TRBJ1-4; len: 15; abundance: NA; v_gene: TRBV7-9; CDR3nt: TGTGCCAGCAGCACTAATGTCGGATCTAATGAAAAACTGTTTTTT; CDR3aa: CASSTNVGSNEKLFF
d_gene: TRBD1; j_gene: TRBJ2-7; len: 12; abundance: NA; v_gene: TRBV30; CDR3nt: TGTGCCTCCGGACAGGGCGCCTACGAGCAGTACTTC; CDR3aa: CASGQGAYEQYF
d_gene: TRBD1; j_gene: TRBJ2-7; len: 18; abundance: once; v_gene: TRBV7-2; CDR3nt: TGTGCCAGCAGCTCGTTTCCATACAAAAGGACAGGCGCCTACGAGCAGTACTTC; CDR3aa: CASSSFPYKRTGAYEQYF
d_gene: TRBD2; j_gene: TRBJ2-3; len: 14; abundance: NA; v_gene: TRBV7-3; CDR3nt: TGTGCCAGCAGCTTACTAGCGGGATTCGATACGCAGTATTTT; CDR3aa: CASSLLAGFDTQYF
d_gene: NA; j_gene: TRBJ2-1; len: 15; abundance: NA; v_gene: TRBV9; CDR3nt: TGTGCCAGCAGCCCCGCAGGGGAGTGGTACAATGAGCAGTTCTTC; CDR3aa: CASSPAGEWYNEQFF
d_gene: TRBD1; j_gene: TRBJ2-3; len: 15; abundance: NA; v_gene: TRBV10-3; CDR3nt: TGTGCCATCAGTGAACAGGGGGTAAGCACAGATACGCAGTATTTT; CDR3aa: CAISEQGVSTDTQYF
d_gene: NA; j_gene: TRBJ2-4; len: 15; abundance: NA; v_gene: TRBV27; CDR3nt: TGTGCCAGCAGTTACTTGGACAGATATAAAAACATTCAGTACTTC; CDR3aa: CASSYLDRYKNIQYF
d_gene: NA; j_gene: TRBJ2-2; len: 17; abundance: NA; v_gene: TRBV28; CDR3nt: TGTGCCAGCAGTTTATATAAGCGTGCGAGGGGCACCGGGGAGCTGTTTTTT; CDR3aa: CASSLYKRARGTGELFF
d_gene: TRBD2; j_gene: TRBJ2-1; len: 18; abundance: NA; v_gene: TRBV5-1; CDR3nt: TGCGCCAGCAGCTTGTTCTCTAGCGGGAGTACGTTCTCTGATGAGCAGTTCTTC; CDR3aa: CASSLFSSGSTFSDEQFF
d_gene: NA; j_gene: TRBJ1-2; len: 13; abundance: NA; v_gene: TRBV9; CDR3nt: TGTGCCAGCACCCCCCGGGTGGACTATGGCTACACCTTC; CDR3aa: CASTPRVDYGYTF
d_gene: NA; j_gene: TRBJ2-1; len: 15; abundance: NA; v_gene: TRBV7-2; CDR3nt: TGTGCCAGCAGCTTTCGGGACAAACAAGAAAATGAGCAGTTCTTC; CDR3aa: CASSFRDKQENEQFF
d_gene: TRBD1; j_gene: TRBJ2-4; len: 17; abundance: NA; v_gene: TRBV27; CDR3nt: TGTGCCAGCAGTTTATTTGGACAGGGCGGTCTGGCGAACATTCAGTACTTC; CDR3aa: CASSLFGQGGLANIQYF
d_gene: NA; j_gene: TRBJ2-7; len: 14; abundance: few; v_gene: TRBV5-4; CDR3nt: TGTGCCAGCAGCCCAAGGGGCGGGAACTACGAGCAGTACTTC; CDR3aa: CASSPRGGNYEQYF
d_gene: NA; j_gene: TRBJ1-1; len: 17; abundance: NA; v_gene: TRBV2; CDR3nt: TGTGCCAGCAGTGAATCAGCCCAGGGTCGGTGGAACACTGAAGCTTTCTTT; CDR3aa: CASSESAQGRWNTEAFF
d_gene: TRBD1; j_gene: TRBJ1-5; len: 18; abundance: NA; v_gene: TRBV2; CDR3nt: TGTGCCAGCAGGGAAGGACAGGGTCCCTTCAGGGGCAATCAGCCCCAGCATTTT; CDR3aa: CASREGQGPFRGNQPQHF
d_gene: NA; j_gene: TRBJ1-5; len: 14; abundance: few; v_gene: TRBV19; CDR3nt: TGTGCCTCAAACCCGGGAGGCCTCAATCAGCCCCAGCATTTT; CDR3aa: CASNPGGLNQPQHF
d_gene: NA; j_gene: TRBJ2-1; len: 14; abundance: NA; v_gene: TRBV19; CDR3nt: TGTGCCAGTACGTGGGGCAGCTCCTACAATGAGCAGTTCTTC; CDR3aa: CASTWGSSYNEQFF
d_gene: NA; j_gene: TRBJ1-1; len: 13; abundance: NA; v_gene: TRBV28; CDR3nt: TGTGCCAGCAGTTGGGACACTAACACTGAAGCTTTCTTT; CDR3aa: CASSWDTNTEAFF